This TCR beta chain was profiled in a study of T cell responses to AZD1222 COVID-19 vaccine (dated by TCRdb to the early 2020s). Concerning the study at large: A total of 233 trial participants underwent TCR sequencing, of whom some 200 had received two doses of AZD1222 and around 25 had received two doses of the MenACWY control vaccine. Trial participants were enrolled by age into subgroups of 18-55, 56-69 and 70-plus years, and about 150, 27 and 61 TCR-sequenced participants, respectively, were included in these subgroups. General conclusions and limits of the study: Because no samples from the day 14 peak response were available, repertoires could be characterized only after the peak T cell response. Conclusions about previously exposed vaccinees were limited because only six AZD1222 recipients were SARS-CoV-2 seropositive at baseline. In the small 56-69-year group, the increase in depth fell short of significance, most likely because of low power. Participants were mostly white British, with more females than males. The authors suggested clonal diversity may have been underestimated. Epitopes outside the regions mutated in the B.1.351 and B.1.1.7 variants were reportedly recognized by nearly half of the unique spike-specific TCRs. Spike-specific TCR breadth and depth rose significantly after two AZD1222 doses compared with day 0 and with MenACWY recipients. Vaccine-associated CD4 TCRs spanned the whole spike protein, with dominant responses in regions 160-218 and 743-854.

The CDR3 regions of human TCRbeta chains were analyzed by immunosequencing. In the authors' own workflow: TCRs in the repertoires were matched against a reference library of SARS-CoV-2-specific TCRs that had been generated with the MIRA antigen-specificity platform. Breadth was defined as the fraction of unique TCRs that were SARS-CoV-2-associated. Depth was defined as the fraction of total T cells that were SARS-CoV-2-associated. Each spike-specific TCR was assigned to its reactive spike region and to a CD4 or CD8 class using the MIRA data. Log10-transformed breadth and depth values were compared by one-way ANOVA with Sidak's multiple comparisons tests. TCRdb's version of the immuneACCESS table is confined to in-frame rearrangements and falls short of the full clone set. An unresolved V gene accounts for under half of the shortfall where checked; the remainder is of unknown origin. V and J calls and clone size follow that table, whereas D and trimming were derived from the DNA. In all, the sample holds 150,000 to 200,000 clones, and approximately 93% of those were seen once. The top ten hold more than 0.9% of the sample.

Spanning cysteine to phenylalanine, the CDR3 consists of 13 amino acids. Only the CDR3 DNA is retained, 39 bases long and in frame from the first base. V gives up 1 base and J gives up 6 bases, and the segment between their germline ends measures 10 bases. The germline V gene (reference sequence) sets CDR1 to LNHNV and CDR2 to YYDKDF. In the case of this clone: Its recognized antigen is unknown. No per-base quality is available; no much larger clone lies one base away.

The sample's time point label, in plain terms: about 28 days (+/-7) after the second vaccine dose. AZD1222 recipients given second doses at about 4 weeks or at about 12 weeks were pooled, since spike-specific TCR depth and breadth were not found to differ between the two schedules. Vaccinee samples were obtained from the UK trials COV001 and COV002, which included a single-blind randomized controlled phase 2/3 trial of AZD1222 (ChAdOx1 nCoV-19) in healthy adults. Trial participant PBMC samples were collected at day 0 and day 28 after the second dose for TCRbeta chain sequencing. This sample comprised peripheral blood, obtained 28 days after the second AZD1222 dose. This clonotype was sampled from an adult who received the AZD1222 COVID-19 vaccine. The chain couples TRBV15 to TRBJ2-7, with no D gene named confidently. DNA sequence: TGTGCCACCAGCAGAGGTAGGGTGCGCGAGCAGTACTTC. It translates as CATSRGRVREQYF.